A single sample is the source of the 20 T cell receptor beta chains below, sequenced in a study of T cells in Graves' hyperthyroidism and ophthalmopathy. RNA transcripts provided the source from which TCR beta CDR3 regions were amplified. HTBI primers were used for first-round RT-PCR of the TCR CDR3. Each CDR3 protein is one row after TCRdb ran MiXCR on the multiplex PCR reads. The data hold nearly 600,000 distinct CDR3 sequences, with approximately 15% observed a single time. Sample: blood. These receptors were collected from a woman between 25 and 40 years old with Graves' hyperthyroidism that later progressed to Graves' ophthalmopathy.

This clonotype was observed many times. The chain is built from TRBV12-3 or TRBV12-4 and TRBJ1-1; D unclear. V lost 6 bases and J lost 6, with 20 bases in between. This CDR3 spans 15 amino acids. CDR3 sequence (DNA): TGTGCCAGCAGCCATCCCCCCACAAGGAGCGCTGAAGCTTTCTTT. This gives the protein CASSHPPTRSAEAFF.

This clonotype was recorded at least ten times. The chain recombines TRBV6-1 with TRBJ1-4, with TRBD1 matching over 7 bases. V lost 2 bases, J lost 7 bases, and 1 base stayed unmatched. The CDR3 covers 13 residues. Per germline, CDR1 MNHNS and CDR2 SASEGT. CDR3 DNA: TGTGCCAGCAGTGAAAACAGGGGTGAAAAACTGTTTTTT. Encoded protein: CASSENRGEKLFF.

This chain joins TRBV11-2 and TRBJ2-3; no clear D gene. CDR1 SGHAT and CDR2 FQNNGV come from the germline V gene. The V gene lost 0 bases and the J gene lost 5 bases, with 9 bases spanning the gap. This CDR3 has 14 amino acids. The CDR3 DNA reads TGTGCCAGCAGCTTAGATTATACGGGAGATACGCAGTATTTT. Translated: CASSLDYTGDTQYF.

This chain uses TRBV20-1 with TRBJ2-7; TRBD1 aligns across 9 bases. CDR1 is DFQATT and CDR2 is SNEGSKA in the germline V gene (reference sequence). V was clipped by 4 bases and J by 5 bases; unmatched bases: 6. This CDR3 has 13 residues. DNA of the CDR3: TGCAGTGCTACCCGGACAGGGGAGGACGAGCAGTACTTC. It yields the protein CSATRTGEDEQYF.

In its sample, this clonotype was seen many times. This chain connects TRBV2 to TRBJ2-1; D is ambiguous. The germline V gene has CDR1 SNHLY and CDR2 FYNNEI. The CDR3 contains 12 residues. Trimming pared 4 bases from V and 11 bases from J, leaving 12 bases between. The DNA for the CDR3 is TGTGCCAGCAGTGTGATCGCCGAGCAGCAGTTCTTC. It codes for CASSVIAEQQFF.

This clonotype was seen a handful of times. CDR3 in DNA: TGTGCCAGCAGTGACTTTTCCGGGGAGCTGTTTTTT. Its protein product is CASSDFSGELFF. The rearrangement links TRBV25-1 to TRBJ2-2; D uncertain. This CDR3 is 12 amino acids long. The V gene's germline CDR1 is MGHDK and CDR2 SYGVNS. Trimming took 3 bases from V and 6 from J, leaving 5 bases between them.

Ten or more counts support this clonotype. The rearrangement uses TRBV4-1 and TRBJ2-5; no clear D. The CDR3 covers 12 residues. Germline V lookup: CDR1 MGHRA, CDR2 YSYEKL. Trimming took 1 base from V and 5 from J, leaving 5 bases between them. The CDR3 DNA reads TGCGCCAGCAGCCAAGTTACGGAGACCCAGTACTTC. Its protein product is CASSQVTETQYF.

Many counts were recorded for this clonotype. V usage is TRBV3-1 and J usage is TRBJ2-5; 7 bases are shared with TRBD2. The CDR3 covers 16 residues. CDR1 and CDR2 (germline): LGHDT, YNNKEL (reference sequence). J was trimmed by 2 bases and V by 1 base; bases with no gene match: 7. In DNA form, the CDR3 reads TGTGCCAGCAGCCAAGGGGGGGTGGGACTACAAGAGACCCAGTACTTC. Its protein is CASSQGGVGLQETQYF.

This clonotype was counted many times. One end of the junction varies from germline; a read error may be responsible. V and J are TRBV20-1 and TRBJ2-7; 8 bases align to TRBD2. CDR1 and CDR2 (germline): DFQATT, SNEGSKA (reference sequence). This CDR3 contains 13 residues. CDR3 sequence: CSARERESYEQYF. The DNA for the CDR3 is TGCAGTGCTCGAGAGCGGGAGTCTTACGAGCAGTACTTC.

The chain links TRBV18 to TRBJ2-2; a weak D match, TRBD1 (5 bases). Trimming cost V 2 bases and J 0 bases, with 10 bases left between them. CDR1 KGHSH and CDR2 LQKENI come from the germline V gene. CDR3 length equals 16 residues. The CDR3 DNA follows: TGTGCCAGCTCACCAATCCAGGGCGCGAACACCGGGGAGCTGTTTTTT. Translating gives CASSPIQGANTGELFF.

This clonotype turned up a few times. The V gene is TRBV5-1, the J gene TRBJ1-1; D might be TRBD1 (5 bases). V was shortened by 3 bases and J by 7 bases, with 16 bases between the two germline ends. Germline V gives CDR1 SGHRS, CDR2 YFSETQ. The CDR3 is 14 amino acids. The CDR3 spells CASSSEPGPREAFF. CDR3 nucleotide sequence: TGCGCCAGCAGCTCCGAACCGGGGCCCCGTGAAGCTTTCTTT.

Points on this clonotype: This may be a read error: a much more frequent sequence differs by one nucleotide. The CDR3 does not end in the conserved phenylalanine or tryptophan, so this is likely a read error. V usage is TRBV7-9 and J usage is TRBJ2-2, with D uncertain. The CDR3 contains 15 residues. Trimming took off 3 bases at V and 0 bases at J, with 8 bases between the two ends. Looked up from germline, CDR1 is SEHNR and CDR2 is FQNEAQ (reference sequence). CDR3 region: CASSLLRTNTGELFL. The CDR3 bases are TGTGCCAGCAGCTTGTTGAGAACGAACACCGGGGAGCTGTTTCTT.

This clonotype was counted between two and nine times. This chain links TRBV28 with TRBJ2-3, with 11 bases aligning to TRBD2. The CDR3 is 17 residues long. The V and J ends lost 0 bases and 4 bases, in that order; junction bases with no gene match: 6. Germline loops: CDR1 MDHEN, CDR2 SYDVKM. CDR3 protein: CASSLWGISGRADTQYF. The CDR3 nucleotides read TGTGCCAGCAGTTTATGGGGTATTAGCGGGAGGGCAGATACGCAGTATTTT. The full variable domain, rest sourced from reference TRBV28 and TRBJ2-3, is DVKVTQSSRYLVKRTGEKVFLECVQDMDHENMFWYRQDPGLGLRLIYFSYDVKMKEKGDIPEGYSVSREKKERFSLILESASTNQTSMYLCASSLWGISGRADTQYFGPGTRLTVL.

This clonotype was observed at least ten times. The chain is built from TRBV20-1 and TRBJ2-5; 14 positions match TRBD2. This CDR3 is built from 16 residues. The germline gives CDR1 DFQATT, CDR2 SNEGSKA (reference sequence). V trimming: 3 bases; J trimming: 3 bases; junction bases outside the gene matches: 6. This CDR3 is CSARTSGRGFKETQYF. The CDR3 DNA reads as TGCAGTGCTAGGACTAGCGGGAGGGGTTTTAAAGAGACCCAGTACTTC.

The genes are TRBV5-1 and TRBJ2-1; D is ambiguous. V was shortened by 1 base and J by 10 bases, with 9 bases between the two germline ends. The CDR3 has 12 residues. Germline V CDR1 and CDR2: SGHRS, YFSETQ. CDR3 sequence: CASSLKDREQFF. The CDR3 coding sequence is TGCGCCAGCAGCTTGAAGGATAGGGAGCAGTTCTTC. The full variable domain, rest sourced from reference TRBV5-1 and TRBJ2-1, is KAGVTQTPRYLIKTRGQQVTLSCSPISGHRSVSWYQQTPGQGLQFLFEYFSETQRNKGNFPGRFSGRQFSNSRSEMNVSTLELGDSALYLCASSLKDREQFFGPGTRLTVL.

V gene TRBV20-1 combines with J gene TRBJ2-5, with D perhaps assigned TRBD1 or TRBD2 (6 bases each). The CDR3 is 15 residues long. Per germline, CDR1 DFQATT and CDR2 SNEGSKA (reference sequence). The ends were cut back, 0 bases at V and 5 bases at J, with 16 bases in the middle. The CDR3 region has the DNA TGCAGTGCTAGAGAACCGACAGGCCTAGCGGAGACCCAGTACTTC. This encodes CSAREPTGLAETQYF.

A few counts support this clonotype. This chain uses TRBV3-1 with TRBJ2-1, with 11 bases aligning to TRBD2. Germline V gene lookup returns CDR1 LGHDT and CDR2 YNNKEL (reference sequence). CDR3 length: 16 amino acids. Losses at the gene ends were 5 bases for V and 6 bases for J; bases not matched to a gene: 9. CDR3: CASSLRRGLAVNEQFF. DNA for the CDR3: TGTGCCAGCAGCTTGAGACGGGGACTAGCGGTCAATGAGCAGTTCTTC.

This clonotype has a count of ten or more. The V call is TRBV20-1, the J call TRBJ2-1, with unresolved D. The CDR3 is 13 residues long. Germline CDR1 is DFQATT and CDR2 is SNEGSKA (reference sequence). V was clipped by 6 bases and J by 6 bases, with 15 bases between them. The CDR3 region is CSAPERPSNEQFF. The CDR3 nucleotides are TGCAGTGCCCCCGAACGACCCAGCAATGAGCAGTTCTTC.

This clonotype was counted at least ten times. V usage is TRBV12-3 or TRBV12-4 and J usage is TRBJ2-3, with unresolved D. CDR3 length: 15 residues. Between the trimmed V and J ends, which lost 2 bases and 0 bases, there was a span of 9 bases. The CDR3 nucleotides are TGTGCCAGCAGTTTAATCGCGCGCAGCACAGATACGCAGTATTTT. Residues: CASSLIARSTDTQYF.

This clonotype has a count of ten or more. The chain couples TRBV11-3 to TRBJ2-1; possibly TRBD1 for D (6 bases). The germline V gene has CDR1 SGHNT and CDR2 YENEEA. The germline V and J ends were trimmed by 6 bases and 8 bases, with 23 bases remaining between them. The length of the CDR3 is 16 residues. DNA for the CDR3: TGTGCCAGCAGTTCCCGGGACAACGGGAACTGGGATGAGCAGTTCTTC. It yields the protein CASSSRDNGNWDEQFF.